The present T cell receptor beta chain was sequenced within a study of CXCR3-negative and CXCR3-positive naive CD8 T cells. By frequency, this clonotype is medium-sized. Germline CDR1 MNHNY, CDR2 SVGAGI (reference sequence). The CDR3 extends over 14 amino acids. The method, 5' RACE with UMI labels, was used to prepare the TRB cDNA libraries. TCRdb reprocessed the 5' RACE reads and keeps a single row for each CDR3 protein, giving no DNA. Here the sample table reports some 9,600 distinct CDR3 sequences. The sequencing sample was made of naive CXCR3- CD8+ T cells from blood. The subset was: CD45RO-CCR7+CD27+CD95- naive CD8+ T cells lacking CXCR3 (TNR3-). This clonotype originated in a human donor in good health. Some clones in this sample may be carry-over from other donors' samples. The V gene is TRBV6-6, the J gene TRBJ1-4; TCRdb lists TRBD1, though no DNA is available to test this call. The CDR3 loop reads CASSYGVGGEKLFF.